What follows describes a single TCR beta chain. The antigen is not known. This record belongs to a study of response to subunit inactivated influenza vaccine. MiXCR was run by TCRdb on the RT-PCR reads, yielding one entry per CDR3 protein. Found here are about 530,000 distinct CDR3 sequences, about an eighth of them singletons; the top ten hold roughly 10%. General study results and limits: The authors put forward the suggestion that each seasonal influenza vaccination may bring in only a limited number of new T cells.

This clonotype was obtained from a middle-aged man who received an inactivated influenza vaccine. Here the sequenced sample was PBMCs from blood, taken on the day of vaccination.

CDR3 sequence: CASSSIVPGGSYEQYF. The CDR3 nucleotides are TGTGCCAGCAGTTCGATCGTCCCGGGCGGCTCCTACGAGCAGTACTTC. This chain links TRBV27 with TRBJ2-7; D remains unclear. Per the germline V gene, CDR1 is MNHEY and CDR2 is SMNVEV (reference sequence). Between the trimmed V and J ends, which lost 4 bases and 0 bases, there was a span of 16 bases. The CDR3 runs to 16 residues.